The sequence of this TCR beta chain was determined in a study of T cells in Graves' hyperthyroidism and ophthalmopathy. At the level of the study: Peripheral blood specimens were obtained at initial diagnosis, prior to any treatment.

Hyperthyroidism in the patients, aged 18 to 65, was newly diagnosed and under 2 months in duration. Germline-derived CDR1 and CDR2 are SGHTA and FQGNSA. The ends were cut back, 5 bases at V and 2 bases at J, with 9 bases in the middle. CDR3 length: 13 amino acids. Template material for amplifying TCR beta CDR3 regions consisted of RNA transcripts. The study used the HTBI primer set for a first-round RT-PCR of the TCR CDR3. TCRdb re-derived calls from the multiplex PCR reads in MiXCR, one entry per CDR3 protein. The data contain 550,000 to 600,000 distinct CDR3 sequences, about a sixth of them singletons. Whole-study findings and limits: Blood also showed most of the thyroid clonotypes that were expanded above 0.001. Ophthalmopathy, which appeared later, was predicted by the model a median about 5.9 months before onset.

This clonotype has ten or more counts. Antigen: not known. J is TRBJ2-5 and V is TRBV7-2; D tentatively fits TRBD1 or TRBD2 (5 bases each). This receptor was obtained from a woman between 18 and 29 years old with Graves' hyperthyroidism. The sequencing sample was made of blood. For the CDR3, the DNA is TGTGCCAGCAGCCCGGGGACGCAAGAGACCCAGTACTTC. It yields the protein CASSPGTQETQYF.